A selection of T cell receptor beta chains follows, all from one sample in a study of T cells in Graves' hyperthyroidism and ophthalmopathy. TCRdb reanalysed the multiplex PCR reads using MiXCR and keeps one entry per CDR3 protein. The sample records a few hundred thousand distinct CDR3 sequences, 40% to 55% being singletons. Sequences were obtained from peripheral blood or thyroid tissue (not recorded which). The receptor set was obtained from a woman aged 18-35 years with Graves' hyperthyroidism. The CDR3 runs from the conserved cysteine through the conserved F or W. Fields, in order: V gene, J gene, D gene, clone size, CDR3 protein, CDR3 DNA. A D gene is named only where the DNA matches it firmly. For some rows the clone size is stated as once, few or many, or as a class when expanded; others skip it.

>TRBV9|TRBJ2-5|TRBD2|.
CASSQGLAGGPGMETQYF
TGTGCCAGCAGCCAAGGACTAGCGGGAGGGCCCGGTATGGAGACCCAGTACTTC
>TRBV6-5|TRBJ2-5|.|many
CASSEGLEETQYF
TGTGCCAGCAGTGAAGGGCTGGAAGAGACCCAGTACTTC
>TRBV7-2|TRBJ1-5|.|many
CASRWGNQPQHF
TGTGCCAGCAGGTGGGGTAATCAGCCCCAGCATTTT
>TRBV7-9|TRBJ1-1|.|.
CASSLEAGWKAFF
TGTGCCAGCAGCTTAGAAGCCGGATGGAAGGCTTTCTTT
>TRBV5-1|TRBJ2-7|TRBD2|.
CASSRPSGSNEQYF
TGCGCCAGCAGTAGGCCTAGCGGGAGTAACGAGCAGTACTTC
>TRBV9|TRBJ2-3|.|.
CASSRGHPPDTQYF
TGCGCCAGCAGCCGAGGACATCCCCCAGATACGCAGTATTTT
>TRBV12-3/TRBV12-4|TRBJ1-1|.|many
CASTEIADTEAFF
TGTGCCAGCACCGAGATCGCCGACACTGAAGCTTTCTTT
>TRBV7-9|TRBJ1-4|.|many
CASSPPSRPNEKLFF
TGTGCCAGCAGCCCCCCCAGCCGACCAAATGAAAAACTGTTTTTT
>TRBV20-1|TRBJ1-6|.|many
CSAEGGDSPLHF
TGCAGTGCCGAGGGAGGAGATTCACCCCTCCACTTT
>TRBV3-1|TRBJ2-7|.|few
CASSQAGTREQYF
TGTGCCAGCAGCCAAGCCGGGACGAGAGAGCAGTACTTC
>TRBV7-2|TRBJ2-6|.|once
CASSLIGGGLGANVLTF
TGTGCCAGCAGCTTAATCGGAGGGGGATTGGGGGCCAACGTCCTGACTTTC
>TRBV19|TRBJ2-7|TRBD1|.
CASNYRGRGDEQYF
TGTGCCAGCAATTACAGGGGACGAGGGGACGAGCAGTACTTC
>TRBV12-3/TRBV12-4|TRBJ2-1|TRBD1|once
CASRGQGTNEQFF
TGTGCCAGCAGAGGACAGGGGACCAATGAGCAGTTCTTC
>TRBV11-2|TRBJ2-2|TRBD2|.
CASSPGLARGIGELFF
TGTGCCAGCAGCCCCGGACTAGCGAGAGGTATCGGGGAGCTGTTTTTT
>TRBV5-6|TRBJ2-7|.|many
CASSPGSAYEQYF
TGTGCCAGCAGCCCAGGGAGCGCGTACGAGCAGTACTTC
>TRBV5-1|TRBJ2-7|TRBD2|.
CASSPRLAGGGMGYEQYF
TGCGCCAGCAGCCCAAGACTAGCGGGAGGGGGTATGGGCTACGAGCAGTACTTC
>TRBV15|TRBJ2-7|.|few
CATSRKTGSYEQYF
TGTGCCACCAGCAGAAAGACTGGCTCCTACGAGCAGTACTTC
>TRBV28|TRBJ1-1|.|many
CASSSHVGGNTEAFF
TGTGCCAGCAGTTCACACGTCGGTGGGAACACTGAAGCTTTCTTT
>TRBV10-3|TRBJ2-5|TRBD1|many
CAISTGEETQYF
TGTGCCATCAGTACAGGGGAAGAGACCCAGTACTTC
>TRBV6-2/TRBV6-3|TRBJ2-7|TRBD2|.
CASSRTSGKYYEQYF
TGTGCCAGCAGCCGGACTAGCGGGAAGTATTACGAGCAGTACTTC
>TRBV20-1|TRBJ2-7|.|many
CSASRGSSYEQYF
TGCAGTGCTAGCAGGGGCAGCTCCTACGAGCAGTACTTC
>TRBV7-9|TRBJ2-2|TRBD1|.
CASSRGQGRTGELSW
TGTGCCAGCAGCCGTGGACAGGGGAGGACCGGGGAGCTGTCTTGG
>TRBV20-1|TRBJ2-5|TRBD2|many
CSALRTSGRALRETQYF
TGCAGTGCCCTCCGGACTAGCGGGAGGGCCCTCCGAGAGACCCAGTACTTC
>TRBV7-3|TRBJ1-2|TRBD1|few
CASSPDRGENGYTF
TGTGCCAGCAGCCCTGACAGGGGGGAAAATGGCTACACCTTC
>TRBV12-3/TRBV12-4|TRBJ2-6|TRBD2|many
CASSLPSGRPGANVLTF
TGTGCCAGCAGTTTACCTAGCGGGAGACCAGGGGCCAACGTCCTGACTTTC
>TRBV20-1|TRBJ2-7|TRBD2|many
CSAGTSSIYEQYF
TGCAGTGCTGGGACTAGCAGTATCTACGAGCAGTACTTC
>TRBV24-1|TRBJ2-2|.|many
CATSDVGAPNTGELFF
TGTGCCACCAGTGATGTGGGGGCTCCGAACACCGGGGAGCTGTTTTTT
>TRBV7-3|TRBJ1-1|.|.
CASSLTGQGAFF
TGTGCCAGCAGCTTAACGGGTCAGGGAGCTTTCTTT
>TRBV5-1|TRBJ2-5|TRBD2|once
CASKVGGQETQYF
TGCGCCAGTAAGGTGGGGGGGCAAGAGACCCAGTACTTC
>TRBV9|TRBJ1-4|.|.
CASSAGLRDNEKLFF
TGTGCCAGCAGCGCAGGCCTTAGGGACAATGAAAAACTGTTTTTT